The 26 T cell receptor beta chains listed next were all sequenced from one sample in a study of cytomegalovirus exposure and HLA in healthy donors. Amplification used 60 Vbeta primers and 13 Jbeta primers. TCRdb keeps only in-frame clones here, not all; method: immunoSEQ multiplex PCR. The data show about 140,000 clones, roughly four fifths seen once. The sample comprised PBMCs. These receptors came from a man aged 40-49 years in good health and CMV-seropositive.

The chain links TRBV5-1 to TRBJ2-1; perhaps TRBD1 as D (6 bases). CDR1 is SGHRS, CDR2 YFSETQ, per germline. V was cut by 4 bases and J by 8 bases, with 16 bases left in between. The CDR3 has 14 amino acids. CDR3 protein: CASSEAQGFDEQFF. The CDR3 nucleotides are TGCGCCAGCAGCGAGGCACAGGGCTTTGATGAGCAGTTCTTC.

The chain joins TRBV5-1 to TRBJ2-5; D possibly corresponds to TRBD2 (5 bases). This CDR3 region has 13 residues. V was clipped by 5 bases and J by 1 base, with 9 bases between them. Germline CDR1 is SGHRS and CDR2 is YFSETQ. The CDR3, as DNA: TGCGCCAGCAGAGAGGGATTCCAAGAGACCCAGTACTTC. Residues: CASREGFQETQYF. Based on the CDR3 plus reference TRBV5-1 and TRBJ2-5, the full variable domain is KAGVTQTPRYLIKTRGQQVTLSCSPISGHRSVSWYQQTPGQGLQFLFEYFSETQRNKGNFPGRFSGRQFSNSRSEMNVSTLELGDSALYLCASREGFQETQYFGPGTRLLVL.

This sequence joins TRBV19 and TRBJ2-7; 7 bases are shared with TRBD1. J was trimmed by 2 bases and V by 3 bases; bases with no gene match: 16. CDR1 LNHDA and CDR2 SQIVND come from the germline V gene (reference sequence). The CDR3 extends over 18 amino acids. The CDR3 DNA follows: TGTGCCAGTAGTATCCAGGGCCCCTCGGGACAGAATGCCTACGAGCAGTACTTC. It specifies CASSIQGPSGQNAYEQYF.

This chain's CDR3 is CAWSVQPGTSGSETQYF. The CDR3 DNA sequence: TGTGCCTGGAGTGTACAACCCGGGACTAGCGGGAGTGAGACCCAGTACTTC. The chain is built from TRBV30 and TRBJ2-5, with TRBD2 matching 14 bases. Germline-derived CDR1 and CDR2 are GTSNPN and SVGIG (reference sequence). The V gene end was trimmed by 0 bases and the J gene end by 5 bases; junction bases not matched to a gene: 8. The CDR3 has 17 amino acids.

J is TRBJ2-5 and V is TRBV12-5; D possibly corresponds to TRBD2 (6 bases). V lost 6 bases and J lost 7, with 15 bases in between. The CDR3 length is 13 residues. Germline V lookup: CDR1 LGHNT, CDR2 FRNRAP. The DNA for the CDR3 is TGTGCTAGTGGCCGCGGGACCGGGGGGACCCAGTACTTC. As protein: CASGRGTGGTQYF.

The CDR3 sequence: CASSSGASLKYF. In DNA, the CDR3 is TGTGCCAGCAGTTCCGGAGCGAGTTTAAAGTATTTT. The chain carries TRBV28 and TRBJ2-3; no firm D call. The ends were cut back, 4 bases at V and 13 bases at J, with 15 bases in the middle. Germline V lookup: CDR1 MDHEN, CDR2 SYDVKM. The CDR3 runs 12 residues.

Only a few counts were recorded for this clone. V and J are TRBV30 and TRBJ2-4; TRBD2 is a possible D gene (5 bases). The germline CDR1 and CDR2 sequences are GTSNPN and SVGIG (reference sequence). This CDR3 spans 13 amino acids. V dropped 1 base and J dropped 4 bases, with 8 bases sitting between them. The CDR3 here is CAWSGRLKNIQYF. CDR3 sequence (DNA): TGTGCCTGGAGTGGGAGGTTGAAAAACATTCAGTACTTC.

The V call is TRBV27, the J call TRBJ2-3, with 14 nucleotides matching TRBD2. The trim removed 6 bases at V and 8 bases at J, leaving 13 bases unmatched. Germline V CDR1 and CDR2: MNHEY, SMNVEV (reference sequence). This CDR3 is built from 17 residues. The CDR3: CASRPLPRTSGRSTQYF. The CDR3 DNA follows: TGTGCCAGCAGGCCCTTGCCCCGGACTAGCGGGAGGAGTACGCAGTATTTT.

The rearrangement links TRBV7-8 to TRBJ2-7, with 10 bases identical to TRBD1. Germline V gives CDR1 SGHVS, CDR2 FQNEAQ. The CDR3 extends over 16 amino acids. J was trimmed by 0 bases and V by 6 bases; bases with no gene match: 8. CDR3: CASRLTTGGSSYEQYF. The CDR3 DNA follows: TGTGCCAGCAGGCTAACGACAGGGGGCTCCTCCTACGAGCAGTACTTC.

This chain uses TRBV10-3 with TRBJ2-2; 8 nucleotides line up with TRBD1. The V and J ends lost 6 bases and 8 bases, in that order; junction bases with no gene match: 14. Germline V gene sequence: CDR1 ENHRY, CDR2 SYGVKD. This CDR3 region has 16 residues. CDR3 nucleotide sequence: TGTGCCATCAGCGACTTTGGACAGGGACCGGGGGGGGAGCTGTTTTTT. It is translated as CAISDFGQGPGGELFF.

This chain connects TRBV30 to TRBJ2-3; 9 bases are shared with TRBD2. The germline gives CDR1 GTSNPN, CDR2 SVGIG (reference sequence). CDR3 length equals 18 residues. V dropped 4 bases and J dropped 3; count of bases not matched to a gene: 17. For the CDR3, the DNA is TGTGCCTGGATGAGGTGGGCGGGAGGGTCGCGGGTGACAGATACGCAGTATTTT. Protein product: CAWMRWAGGSRVTDTQYF.

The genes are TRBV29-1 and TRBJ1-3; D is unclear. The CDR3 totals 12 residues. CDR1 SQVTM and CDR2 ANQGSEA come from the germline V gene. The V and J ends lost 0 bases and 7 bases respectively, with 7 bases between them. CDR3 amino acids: CSVEDARNTIYF. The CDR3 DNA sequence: TGCAGCGTTGAAGATGCGAGGAACACCATATATTTT.

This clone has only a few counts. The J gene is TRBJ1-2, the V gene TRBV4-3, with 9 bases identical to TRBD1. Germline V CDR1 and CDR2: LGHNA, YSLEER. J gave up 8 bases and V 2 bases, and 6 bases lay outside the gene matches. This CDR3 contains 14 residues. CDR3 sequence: CASSQNRGRVGYTF. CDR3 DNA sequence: TGCGCCAGCAGCCAAAACAGGGGGCGGGTCGGCTACACCTTC.

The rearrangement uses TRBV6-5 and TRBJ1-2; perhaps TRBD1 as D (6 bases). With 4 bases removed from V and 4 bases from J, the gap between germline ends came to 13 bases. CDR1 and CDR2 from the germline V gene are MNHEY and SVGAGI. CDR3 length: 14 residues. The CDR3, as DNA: TGTGCCAGCAGTTCCCCGTTAGGGGGCTATGGCTACACCTTC. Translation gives CASSSPLGGYGYTF.

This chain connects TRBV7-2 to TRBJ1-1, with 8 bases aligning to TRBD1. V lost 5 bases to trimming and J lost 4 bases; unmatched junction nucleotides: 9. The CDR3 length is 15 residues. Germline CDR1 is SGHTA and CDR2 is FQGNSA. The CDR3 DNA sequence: TGTGCCAGCAGCCGGCCGCAGGGGACAGGCACTGAAGCTTTCTTT. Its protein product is CASSRPQGTGTEAFF.

In DNA form, the CDR3 reads TGTGCCAGCAGTTACAGACAGGGTAGAGGCTACACCTTC. Its translation: CASSYRQGRGYTF. The gene calls are TRBV6-5 and TRBJ1-2; 7 positions agree with TRBD1. Germline V gene data show CDR1 as MNHEY and CDR2 as SVGAGI. CDR3 length: 13 amino acids. V dropped 2 bases and J dropped 8; count of bases not matched to a gene: 5.

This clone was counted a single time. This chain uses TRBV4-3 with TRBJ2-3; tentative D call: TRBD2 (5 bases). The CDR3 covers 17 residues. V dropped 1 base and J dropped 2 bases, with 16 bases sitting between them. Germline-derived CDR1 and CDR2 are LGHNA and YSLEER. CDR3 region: CASSQGRRSGITDTQYF. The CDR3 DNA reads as TGCGCCAGCAGCCAAGGGCGAAGGTCGGGGATCACAGATACGCAGTATTTT.

The DNA of the CDR3 is TGTGCCAGCAGTAACAGGGTCTCCTACGAGCAGTACTTC. It encodes CASSNRVSYEQYF. The chain recombines TRBV2 with TRBJ2-5; a weak D match, TRBD1 (6 bases). The J call is doubtful: the DNA matches TRBJ2-7 better. The CDR3 runs to 13 residues. The germline V gene encodes CDR1 SNHLY and CDR2 FYNNEI.

CDR3 DNA sequence: TGTGCCAGCAAAGGTGGGAGCCGAGTATCAGGCGAGCAGTACTTC. As protein: CASKGGSRVSGEQYF. V gene TRBV2 combines with J gene TRBJ2-7, with D tentatively TRBD2 (5 bases). CDR1 and CDR2 from the germline V gene are SNHLY and FYNNEI. CDR3 size: 15 residues. Trimming left V 7 bases short and J 6 bases short, with 22 bases between.

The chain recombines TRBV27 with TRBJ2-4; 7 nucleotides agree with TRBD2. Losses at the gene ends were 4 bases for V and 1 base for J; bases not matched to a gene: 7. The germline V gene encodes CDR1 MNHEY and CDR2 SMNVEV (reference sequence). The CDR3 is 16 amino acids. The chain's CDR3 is CASSWGGGSAKNIQYF. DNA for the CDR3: TGTGCCAGCAGTTGGGGGGGAGGGAGCGCCAAAAACATTCAGTACTTC.

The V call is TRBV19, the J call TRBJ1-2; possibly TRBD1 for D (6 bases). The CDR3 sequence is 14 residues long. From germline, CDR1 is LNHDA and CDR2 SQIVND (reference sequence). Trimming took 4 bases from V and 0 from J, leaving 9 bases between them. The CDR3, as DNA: TGTGCCAGTAGTACGGGGACAACTAACTATGGCTACACCTTC. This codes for CASSTGTTNYGYTF. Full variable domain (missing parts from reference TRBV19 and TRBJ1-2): DGGITQSPKYLFRKEGQNVTLSCEQNLNHDAMYWYRQDPGQGLRLIYYSQIVNDFQKGDIAEGYSVSREKKESFPLTVTSAQKNPTAFYLCASSTGTTNYGYTFGSGTRLTVV.

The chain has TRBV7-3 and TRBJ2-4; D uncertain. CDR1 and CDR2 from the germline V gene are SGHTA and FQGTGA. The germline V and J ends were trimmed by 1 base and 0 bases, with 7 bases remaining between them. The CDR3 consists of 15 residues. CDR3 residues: CASSLRPGAKNIQYF. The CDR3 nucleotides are TGTGCCAGCAGCTTAAGGCCGGGAGCCAAAAACATTCAGTACTTC.

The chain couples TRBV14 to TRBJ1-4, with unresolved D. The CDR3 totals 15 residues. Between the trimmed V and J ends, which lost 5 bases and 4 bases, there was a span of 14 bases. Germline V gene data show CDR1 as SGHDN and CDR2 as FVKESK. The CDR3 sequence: CASSKVAGSNEKLFF. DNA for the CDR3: TGTGCCAGCAGCAAAGTGGCGGGAAGTAATGAAAAACTGTTTTTT.

CDR3 in amino acids: CSVAGTGGAGYGYTF. CDR3 coding DNA: TGCAGCGTCGCCGGGACAGGGGGCGCGGGCTATGGCTACACCTTC. This chain uses TRBV29-1 with TRBJ1-2; 12 bases are a match to TRBD1. The CDR3 is 15 residues long. Germline CDR1 SQVTM, CDR2 ANQGSEA. Trimming removed 6 bases from V and 4 bases from J; junction bases left unmatched: 9. Together with reference TRBV29-1 and TRBJ1-2, the CDR3 gives the full variable domain: SAVISQKPSRDICQRGTSLTIQCQVDSQVTMMFWYRQQPGQSLTLIATANQGSEATYESGFVIDKFPISRPNLTFSTLTVSNMSPEDSSIYLCSVAGTGGAGYGYTFGSGTRLTVV.

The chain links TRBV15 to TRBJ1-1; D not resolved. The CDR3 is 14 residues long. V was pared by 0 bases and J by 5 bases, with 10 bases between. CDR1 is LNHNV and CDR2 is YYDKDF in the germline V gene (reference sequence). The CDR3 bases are TGTGCCACCAGCAGAGAGATTGAGGGTACTGAAGCTTTCTTT. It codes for CATSREIEGTEAFF.

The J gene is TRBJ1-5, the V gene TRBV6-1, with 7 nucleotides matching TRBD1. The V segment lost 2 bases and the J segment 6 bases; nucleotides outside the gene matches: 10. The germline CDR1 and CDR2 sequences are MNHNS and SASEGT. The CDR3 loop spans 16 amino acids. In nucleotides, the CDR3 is TGTGCCAGCAGTGAACTAGACAGGGCATTGGCTCAGCCCCAGCATTTT. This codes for CASSELDRALAQPQHF.